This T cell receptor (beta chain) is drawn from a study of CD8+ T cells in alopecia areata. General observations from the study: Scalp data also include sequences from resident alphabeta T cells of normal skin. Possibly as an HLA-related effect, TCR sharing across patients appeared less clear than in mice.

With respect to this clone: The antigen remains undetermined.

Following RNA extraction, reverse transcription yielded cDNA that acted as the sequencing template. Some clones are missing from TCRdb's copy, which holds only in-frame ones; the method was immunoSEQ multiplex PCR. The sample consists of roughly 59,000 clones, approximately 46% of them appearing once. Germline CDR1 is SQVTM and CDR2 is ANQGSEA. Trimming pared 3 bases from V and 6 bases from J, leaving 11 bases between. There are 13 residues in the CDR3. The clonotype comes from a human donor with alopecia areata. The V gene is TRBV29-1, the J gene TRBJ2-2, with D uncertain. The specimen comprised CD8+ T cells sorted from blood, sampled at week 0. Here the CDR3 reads CSVEYLNPGELFF. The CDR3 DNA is TGCAGCGTTGAGTACCTCAATCCCGGGGAGCTGTTTTTT.